This T cell receptor (beta chain) was captured in a study of untreated major depressive disorder. On this clone itself: Its antigen remains unidentified.

The study's findings and limits: CD4+ T cells from depressed patients used TRBV05-01 (Vbeta 5.1) more often than controls. TRBV25-01 and TRBV02-01 followed the flow pattern without significance. Private clones made up every subject's top five TRBV05-01 clones.

Each depressed patient was pairwise matched to a non-depressed control for sex, age, current smoking status and body mass index. Data came from immunoSEQ multiplex PCR; TCRdb stores just in-frame clones and leaves some out. This table holds around 13,000 clones, around 90% found once. Germline CDR1 and CDR2: SNHLY and FYNNEI. The length of the CDR3 is 15 residues. Germline trimming cut 5 bases from V and 5 bases from J; bases unmatched to any gene: 6. The rearrangement uses TRBV2 and TRBJ2-2, with 9 positions matching TRBD2. The sequence came from a man aged 25 to 45 with major depressive disorder. The material sequenced was CD4+ T cells from PBMCs. CDR3 DNA sequence: TGTGCCAGCAGTCTTAGCGGGGGTGAGACCGGGGAGCTGTTTTTT. Translating gives CASSLSGGETGELFF.